This TCR beta chain is drawn from a study of metastatic and nonmetastatic thyroid tumors. The wider study: The authors compared repertoires across blood and tumor or nodule tissue from malignant and benign thyroid patients. Study conclusions and caveats: Malignant tumors reportedly showed significantly higher TCR beta diversity than benign nodules in both blood and tumor.

The trim removed 0 bases at V and 4 bases at J, leaving 18 bases unmatched. This CDR3 comprises 20 residues. The germline V gene has CDR1 SGDLS and CDR2 YYNGEE. Original data processing: Construction of a distant-metastasis classifier for papillary thyroid cancer relied on CDR3 differences across clinicopathological groups. Through MiXCR, TCRdb re-clonotyped the PCR reads. The V and J calls were not made by the authors but by TCRdb's processing. This table holds 20,000 to 25,000 clones, around 15% found once. Thyroid surgery had not been preceded by any treatment in any patient. This clone appeared many times. Its matching antigen is unknown.

The source material was blood. The chain is built from TRBV9 and TRBJ1-2, with TRBD1 matching 10 bases. This receptor was obtained from a female donor with papillary thyroid cancer or a benign thyroid nodule (not recorded which). Some clones in this sample may be carry-over from other donors' samples. CDR3: CASSVDPGQGDALPFYGYTF. The DNA of the CDR3 is TGTGCCAGCAGCGTAGACCCAGGACAGGGGGACGCATTGCCCTTCTATGGCTACACCTTC.